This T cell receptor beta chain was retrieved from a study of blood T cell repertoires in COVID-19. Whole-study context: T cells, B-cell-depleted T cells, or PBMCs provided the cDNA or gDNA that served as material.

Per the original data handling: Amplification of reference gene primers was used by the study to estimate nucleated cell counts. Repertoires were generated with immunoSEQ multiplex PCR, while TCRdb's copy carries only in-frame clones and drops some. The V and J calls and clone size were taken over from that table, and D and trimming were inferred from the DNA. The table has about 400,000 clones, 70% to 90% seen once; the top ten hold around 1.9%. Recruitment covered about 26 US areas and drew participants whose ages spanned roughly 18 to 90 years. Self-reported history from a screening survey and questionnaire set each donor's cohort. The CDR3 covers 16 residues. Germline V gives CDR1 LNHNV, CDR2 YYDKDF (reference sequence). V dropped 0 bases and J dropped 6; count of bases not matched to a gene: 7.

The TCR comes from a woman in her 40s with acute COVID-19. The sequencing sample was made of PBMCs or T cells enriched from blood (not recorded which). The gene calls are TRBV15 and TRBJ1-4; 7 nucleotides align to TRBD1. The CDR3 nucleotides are TGTGCCACCAGCAGAGATCAACAGGGGCCGCATGAAAAACTGTTTTTT. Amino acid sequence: CATSRDQQGPHEKLFF. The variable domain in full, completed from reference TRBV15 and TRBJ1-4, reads DAMVIQNPRYQVTQFGKPVTLSCSQTLNHNVMYWYQQKSSQAPKLLFHYYDKDFNNEADTPDNFQSRRPNTSFCFLDIRSPGLGDTAMYLCATSRDQQGPHEKLFFGSGTQLSVL.